This T cell receptor (beta chain) was sequenced for a study of OX40 agonist ivuxolimab in advanced cancers. Germline V lookup: CDR1 MGHRA, CDR2 YSYEKL. This CDR3 comprises 16 residues. V lost 3 bases to trimming and J lost 4 bases; unmatched junction nucleotides: 8. Sampled blood was obtained at baseline, cycle 4 day 1, and cycle 7 day 1. Generated by immunoSEQ multiplex PCR, the TCRdb table keeps only in-frame clones and is missing some. The sample lists 40,000 to 55,000 clones, about 88% occurring once. The clonotype originates from an adult with an advanced solid tumor such as melanoma, head and neck, liver or kidney cancer. This material consisted of CD4+ or CD8+ T cells sorted from blood, taken in a trial of the OX40 agonist ivuxolimab. The rearrangement links TRBV4-1 to TRBJ2-1; 8 nucleotides match TRBD2. The CDR3 spells CASSHAQTSDYNEQFF. The CDR3 bases are TGCGCCAGCAGCCACGCCCAGACTAGCGATTACAATGAGCAGTTCTTC.